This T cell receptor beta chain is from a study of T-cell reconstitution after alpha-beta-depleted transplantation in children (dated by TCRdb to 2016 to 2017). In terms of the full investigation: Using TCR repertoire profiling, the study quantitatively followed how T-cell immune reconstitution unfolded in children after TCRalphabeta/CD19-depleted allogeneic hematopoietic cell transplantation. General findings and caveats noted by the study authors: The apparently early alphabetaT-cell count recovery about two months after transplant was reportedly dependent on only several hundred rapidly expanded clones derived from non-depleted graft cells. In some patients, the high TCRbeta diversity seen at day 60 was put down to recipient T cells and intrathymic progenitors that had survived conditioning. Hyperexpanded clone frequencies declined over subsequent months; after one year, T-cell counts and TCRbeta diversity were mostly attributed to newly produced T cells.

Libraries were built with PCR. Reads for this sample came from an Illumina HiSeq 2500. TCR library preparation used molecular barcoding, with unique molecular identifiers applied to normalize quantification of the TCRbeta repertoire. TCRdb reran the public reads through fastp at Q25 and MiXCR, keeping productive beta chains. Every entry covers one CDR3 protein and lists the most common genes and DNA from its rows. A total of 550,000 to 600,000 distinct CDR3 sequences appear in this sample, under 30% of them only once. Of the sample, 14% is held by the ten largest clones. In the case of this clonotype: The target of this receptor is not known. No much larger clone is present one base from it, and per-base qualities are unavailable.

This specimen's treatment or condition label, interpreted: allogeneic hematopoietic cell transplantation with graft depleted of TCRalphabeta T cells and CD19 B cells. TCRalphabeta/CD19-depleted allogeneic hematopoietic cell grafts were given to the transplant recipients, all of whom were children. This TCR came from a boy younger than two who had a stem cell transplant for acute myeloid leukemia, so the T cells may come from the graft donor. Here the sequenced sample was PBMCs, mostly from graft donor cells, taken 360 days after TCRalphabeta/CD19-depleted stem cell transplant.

The DNA reads TGTGCCAGCAGTGCCTCAATGGGACTAGCGGGGGCCGGAATGTACAATGAGCAGTTCTTC. Its protein reads: CASSASMGLAGAGMYNEQFF. This chain joins TRBV25-1 to TRBJ2-1; 14 bases in the junction line up with TRBD2. V is cut back by 4 bases and J by 4 bases, with 15 bases in the junction unmatched. The CDR3 runs 20 residues from the cysteine to the phenylalanine. Only the CDR3 portion is preserved as DNA: 60 bases, with reading frame beginning at the first base. For CDR1 and CDR2, the germline V gene lists MGHDK and SYGVNS.